The source of this T cell receptor (beta chain) is a study of shared clonotypes between healthy human individuals. This clone has a single count. The assay was immunoSEQ multiplex PCR, and TCRdb's table has in-frame clones only and misses some. The sample has some 2 million clones; about 95% are singletons. This CDR3 comprises 14 residues. Germline V gene lookup returns CDR1 MDHEN and CDR2 SYDVKM. Trimming cost V 3 bases and J 4 bases, with 9 bases left between them. CD45RO-negative cells were positively selected for CCR7, leaving out terminally differentiated effector memory CD45RA+ cells. Material for sequencing was naive CD8+ T cells sorted from blood. The rearrangement joins TRBV28 to TRBJ2-2, with D uncertain. The source is a man aged 18 to 35 in good health. For the CDR3, the DNA is TGTGCCAGCAGTTTGTACCCGGGCACCGGGGAGCTGTTTTTT. Amino acid sequence: CASSLYPGTGELFF.